This entry lists 20 T cell receptor beta chains sequenced from one sample in a study of control samples from healthy donors and cancer patients. Method: immunoSEQ multiplex PCR; TCRdb's copy keeps in-frame clones and lacks some. The data contain 100,000 to 150,000 clones, roughly 90% of them seen just once; the ten biggest clones take up about two fifths. Sequenced material: blood. All receptors come from a man in his fifties in good health.

This chain uses TRBV6-5 with TRBJ1-2; TRBD1 matches at 11 bases. Germline loops: CDR1 MNHEY, CDR2 SVGAGI. V lost 5 bases, J lost 7 bases, and 9 bases stayed unmatched. This CDR3 contains 15 residues. CDR3 loop: CASSLPGTGGFGYTF. The CDR3 DNA is TGTGCCAGCAGTCTACCCGGGACAGGGGGTTTTGGCTACACCTTC.

V is TRBV27 and J is TRBJ2-1; 12 bases align to TRBD1. The CDR3 runs to 16 residues. Per the germline V gene, CDR1 is MNHEY and CDR2 is SMNVEV (reference sequence). Trimming at V came to 4 bases and at J to 9 bases, leaving 10 bases not matched to a gene. This CDR3 is CASSYTGTGGFSEQFF. CDR3 nucleotides: TGTGCCAGCAGTTATACCGGGACAGGGGGCTTTAGTGAGCAGTTCTTC.

V is TRBV9 and J is TRBJ2-3; 8 bases are a match to TRBD1. CDR1 and CDR2 from the germline V gene are SGDLS and YYNGEE. The CDR3 runs 18 residues. V lost 0 bases and J lost 2; bases outside the gene matches: 11. CDR3 region: CASSVEKYGTGLTDTQYF. The CDR3 nucleotides are TGTGCCAGCAGCGTAGAAAAGTACGGGACAGGCCTCACAGATACGCAGTATTTT.

The CDR3 sequence is CASSPRTGPRAEAFF. The DNA of the CDR3 is TGTGCCAGCAGCCCCCGGACAGGCCCTCGGGCTGAAGCTTTCTTT. The V and J genes are TRBV21-1 and TRBJ1-1; no check of the table's D call, TRBD1, against the DNA was made. TRBV21-1 has pseudogene status. The CDR3 has 15 amino acids.

About this clone: At one of its ends the junction is not consistent with the germline gene, which may arise from a read error. The V and J genes are TRBV6-7 and TRBJ2-7; D might be TRBD1 (5 bases). TRBV6-7 is treated as an ORF (open reading frame) with a function not yet certain. The CDR3 sequence is 9 residues long. The chain's CDR3 is CASPPSGNF. The CDR3 DNA sequence: TGTGCCAGCCCCCCATCAGGGAACTTC.

This clone was detected only a few times. V is TRBV4-1 and J is TRBJ2-3; the D gene is possibly TRBD1 (5 bases). This CDR3 has 13 residues. Germline CDR1 and CDR2: MGHRA and YSYEKL. With 6 bases removed from V and 2 bases from J, the gap between germline ends came to 9 bases. This CDR3 is CASSVQVTDTQYF. CDR3 DNA: TGCGCCAGCAGTGTACAGGTCACAGATACGCAGTATTTT.

The chain carries TRBV3-1 (or the pseudogene TRBV3-2) and TRBJ2-5; TRBD1 is a possible D gene (5 bases). V was trimmed by 3 bases and J by 2 bases, leaving 10 bases between them. From germline, CDR1 is LGHDT and CDR2 YNNKEL (reference sequence). The CDR3 covers 14 residues. The CDR3 is CASSHPQGQETQYF. The CDR3 nucleotides are TGTGCCAGCAGCCACCCTCAGGGTCAAGAGACCCAGTACTTC.

This clone was recorded only once. The V and J genes are TRBV2 and TRBJ2-7, with D maybe TRBD1 (6 bases). In germline, CDR1 is SNHLY, CDR2 FYNNEI. The CDR3 contains 16 residues. Trimming pared 4 bases from V and 2 bases from J, leaving 18 bases between. DNA for the CDR3: TGTGCCAGCAGTGTCTTTACTAGGGGGTCGACCTACGAGCAGTACTTC. It translates to CASSVFTRGSTYEQYF.

V usage is TRBV19 and J usage is TRBJ1-5, with D maybe TRBD1 (5 bases). V was trimmed by 3 bases and J by 4 bases, leaving 22 bases between them. The CDR3 spans 18 residues. Germline V gives CDR1 LNHDA, CDR2 SQIVND (reference sequence). CDR3 coding DNA: TGTGCCAGTAGTATCCCCCTCCTATTCAGGGAGGCGAATCAGCCCCAGCATTTT. It specifies CASSIPLLFREANQPQHF.

The J gene is TRBJ2-2, the V gene TRBV5-1, with 8 positions matching TRBD1. Germline V CDR1 and CDR2: SGHRS, YFSETQ. V gave up 4 bases and J gave up 1 base; unmatched junction bases: 6. CDR3 size: 16 residues. The CDR3 nucleotides are TGCGCCAGCAGCCCGGCCGGGACAGGGAACACCGGGGAGCTGTTTTTT. Amino acid sequence: CASSPAGTGNTGELFF.

The V gene is TRBV4-2, the J gene TRBJ2-3, with 7 bases fitting TRBD2. Germline V CDR1 and CDR2: LGHNA, YNFKEQ. This CDR3 spans 16 amino acids. J gave up 5 bases and V 4 bases, and 12 bases lay outside the gene matches. CDR3 residues: CASSPGTTTTGDTQYF. Here the CDR3 DNA reads TGTGCCAGCAGCCCCGGGACTACAACAACAGGAGATACGCAGTATTTT.

V gene TRBV5-1 combines with J gene TRBJ1-4; weak D call: TRBD1 (5 bases). The V gene's germline CDR1 is SGHRS and CDR2 YFSETQ. This CDR3 has 14 amino acids. Trimming removed 4 bases at V and 8 bases at J, with 15 bases between. The CDR3 coding sequence is TGCGCCAGCAGCCCCGGGACCCCGAAGGAAAAACTGTTTTTT. As protein: CASSPGTPKEKLFF.

The rearrangement links TRBV18 to TRBJ2-7; 11 bases map to TRBD1. V lost 6 bases and J lost 5; bases outside the gene matches: 6. This CDR3 is 14 amino acids long. Germline V gene sequence: CDR1 KGHSH, CDR2 LQKENI. The CDR3 is CASSGDRGSNEQYF. For the CDR3, the DNA is TGTGCCAGCTCCGGGGACAGGGGGTCCAACGAGCAGTACTTC.

This sequence joins TRBV5-1 and TRBJ1-1, with TRBD1 matching 8 bases. V shed 3 bases and J 0 bases; nucleotides not matched to a gene: 4. Looked up from germline, CDR1 is SGHRS and CDR2 is YFSETQ. This CDR3 is built from 15 residues. CDR3 in DNA: TGCGCCAGCAGCTCGGACAGGGCGATGAACACTGAAGCTTTCTTT. Its translation: CASSSDRAMNTEAFF. Variable domain in full (rest from reference TRBV5-1 and TRBJ1-1): KAGVTQTPRYLIKTRGQQVTLSCSPISGHRSVSWYQQTPGQGLQFLFEYFSETQRNKGNFPGRFSGRQFSNSRSEMNVSTLELGDSALYLCASSSDRAMNTEAFFGQGTRLTVV.

The sample holds one count of this clone. The chain has TRBV2 and TRBJ2-5; D uncertain. Trimming took off 2 bases at V and 3 bases at J, with 4 bases between the two ends. The V gene's germline CDR1 is SNHLY and CDR2 FYNNEI. CDR3 length: 12 residues. CDR3 nucleotide sequence: TGTGCCAGCAGTGAAAGGGAAGAGACCCAGTACTTC. Amino acid sequence: CASSEREETQYF. Drawing the rest from reference TRBV2 and TRBJ2-5, the complete variable domain is EPEVTQTPSHQVTQMGQEVILRCVPISNHLYFYWYRQILGQKVEFLVSFYNNEISEKSEIFDDQFSVERPDGSNFTLKIRSTKLEDSAMYFCASSEREETQYFGPGTRLLVL.

The V gene is TRBV6-5, the J gene TRBJ1-5; 7 bases fit TRBD1. The CDR3 length is 15 residues. Trimming cost V 6 bases and J 2 bases; bases outside gene matches: 7. Germline V gene lookup returns CDR1 MNHEY and CDR2 SVGAGI. The CDR3 DNA follows: TGTGCCAGCAGCTCAACAGGGGCCGGCAATCAGCCCCAGCATTTT. This encodes CASSSTGAGNQPQHF.

The chain joins TRBV19 to TRBJ1-3; 12 bases align to TRBD1. The CDR3 sequence is 18 residues long. Germline V CDR1 and CDR2: LNHDA, SQIVND (reference sequence). Trimming at V came to 7 bases and at J to 2 bases, leaving 12 bases not matched to a gene. The CDR3 loop reads CASTRDRGRLFAGNTIYF. The CDR3 bases are TGTGCCAGTACTCGGGACAGGGGGCGTCTTTTCGCTGGAAACACCATATATTTT.

V gene TRBV2 combines with J gene TRBJ1-3; D might be TRBD1 (6 bases). V was clipped by 7 bases and J by 0 bases, with 10 bases between them. The CDR3 contains 14 residues. Germline V gene sequence: CDR1 SNHLY, CDR2 FYNNEI. The CDR3 sequence: CASTGQRSGNTIYF. As DNA, the CDR3 is TGTGCCAGCACGGGACAACGCTCTGGAAACACCATATATTTT. The whole variable domain, filled in from reference TRBV2 and TRBJ1-3, reads EPEVTQTPSHQVTQMGQEVILRCVPISNHLYFYWYRQILGQKVEFLVSFYNNEISEKSEIFDDQFSVERPDGSNFTLKIRSTKLEDSAMYFCASTGQRSGNTIYFGEGSWLTVV.

This clone was detected once. The chain uses TRBV20-1 and TRBJ1-6; D perhaps matches TRBD1 (5 bases). Germline-derived CDR1 and CDR2 are DFQATT and SNEGSKA (reference sequence). The CDR3 is made up of 13 amino acids. Trimming left V 3 bases short and J 8 bases short, with 11 bases between. The CDR3 reads CSASGGIDSPLHF. The CDR3 DNA follows: TGCAGTGCTAGTGGGGGTATCGATTCACCCCTCCACTTT.

The rearrangement links TRBV30 to TRBJ1-4; 9 positions match TRBD1. Per the germline V gene, CDR1 is GTSNPN and CDR2 is SVGIG (reference sequence). The CDR3 sequence is 14 residues long. V shed 0 bases and J 8 bases; nucleotides not matched to a gene: 4. This chain's CDR3 is CAWSVGQGREKLFF. The CDR3 DNA sequence: TGTGCCTGGAGTGTAGGACAGGGGAGAGAAAAACTGTTTTTT. Filled out from reference TRBV30 and TRBJ1-4, the complete variable domain reads SQTIHQWPATLVQPVGSPLSLECTVEGTSNPNLYWYRQAAGRGLQLLFYSVGIGQISSEVPQNLSASRPQDRQFILSSKKLLLSDSGFYLCAWSVGQGREKLFFGSGTQLSVL.